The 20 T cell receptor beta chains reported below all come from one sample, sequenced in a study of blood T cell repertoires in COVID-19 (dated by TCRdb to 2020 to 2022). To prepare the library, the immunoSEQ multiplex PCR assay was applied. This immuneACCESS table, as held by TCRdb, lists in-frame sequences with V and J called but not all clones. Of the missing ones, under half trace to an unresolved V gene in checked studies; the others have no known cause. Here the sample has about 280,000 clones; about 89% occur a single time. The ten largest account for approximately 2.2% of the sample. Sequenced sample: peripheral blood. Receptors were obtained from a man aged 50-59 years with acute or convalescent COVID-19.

DNA for the CDR3: TGTGCCAGTAGTATTGTGGCTAGAGGCACAGATACGCAGTATTTT. Translation: CASSIVARGTDTQYF. The chain has TRBV19 and TRBJ2-3; D not certain. The CDR3 spans 15 residues. The V and J ends lost 3 bases and 1 base respectively, with 11 bases between them. Germline loops: CDR1 LNHDA, CDR2 SQIVND (reference sequence).

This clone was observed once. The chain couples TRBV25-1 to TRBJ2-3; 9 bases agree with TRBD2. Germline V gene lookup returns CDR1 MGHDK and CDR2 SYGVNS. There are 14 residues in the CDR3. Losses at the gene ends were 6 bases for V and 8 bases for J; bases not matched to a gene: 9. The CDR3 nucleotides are TGTGCCAGCAGGCTAGCGGGGCAATCAAGTACGCAGTATTTT. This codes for CASRLAGQSSTQYF.

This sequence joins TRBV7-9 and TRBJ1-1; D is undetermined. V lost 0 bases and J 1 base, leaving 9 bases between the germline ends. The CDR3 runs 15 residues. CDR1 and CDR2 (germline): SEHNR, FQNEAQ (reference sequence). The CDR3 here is CASSLAWQPNTEAFF. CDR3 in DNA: TGTGCCAGCAGCTTAGCTTGGCAACCGAACACTGAAGCTTTCTTT.

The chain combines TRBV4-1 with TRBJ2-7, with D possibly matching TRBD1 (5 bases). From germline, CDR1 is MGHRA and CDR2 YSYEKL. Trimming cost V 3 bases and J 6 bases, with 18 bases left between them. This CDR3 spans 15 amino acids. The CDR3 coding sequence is TGCGCCAGCAGCCAGGGCGGACATCGGCGCGGCGAGCAGTACTTC. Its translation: CASSQGGHRRGEQYF.

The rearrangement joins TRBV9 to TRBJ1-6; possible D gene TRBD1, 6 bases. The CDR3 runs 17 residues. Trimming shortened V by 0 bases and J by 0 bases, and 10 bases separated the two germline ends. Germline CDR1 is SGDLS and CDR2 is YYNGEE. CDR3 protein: CASSVGGGASYNSPLHF. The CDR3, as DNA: TGTGCCAGCAGCGTAGGAGGGGGGGCCTCCTATAATTCACCCCTCCACTTT.

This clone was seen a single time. CDR3 protein: CASSRDRDNSPLHF. CDR3 bases: TGTGCCAGCAGCCGAGACAGAGATAATTCACCCCTCCACTTT. The chain is built from TRBV5-4 and TRBJ1-6; tentatively, D is TRBD1 (5 bases). Trimming shortened V by 4 bases and J by 5 bases, and 10 bases separated the two germline ends. The CDR3 is made up of 14 amino acids. Germline CDR1 is SGHNT and CDR2 is YYREEE (reference sequence).

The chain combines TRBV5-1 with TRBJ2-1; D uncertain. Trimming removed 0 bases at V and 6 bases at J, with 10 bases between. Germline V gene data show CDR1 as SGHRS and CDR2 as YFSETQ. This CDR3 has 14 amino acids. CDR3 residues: CASSLVAGSNEQFF. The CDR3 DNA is TGCGCCAGCAGCTTGGTTGCAGGATCCAATGAGCAGTTCTTC. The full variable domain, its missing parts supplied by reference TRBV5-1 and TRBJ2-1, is KAGVTQTPRYLIKTRGQQVTLSCSPISGHRSVSWYQQTPGQGLQFLFEYFSETQRNKGNFPGRFSGRQFSNSRSEMNVSTLELGDSALYLCASSLVAGSNEQFFGPGTRLTVL.

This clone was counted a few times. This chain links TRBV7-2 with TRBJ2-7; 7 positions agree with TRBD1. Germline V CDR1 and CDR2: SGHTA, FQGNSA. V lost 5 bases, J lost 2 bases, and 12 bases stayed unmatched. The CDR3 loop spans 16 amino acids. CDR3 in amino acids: CASSPETGMGTYEQYF. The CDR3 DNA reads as TGTGCCAGCAGCCCTGAGACAGGGATGGGCACCTACGAGCAGTACTTC.

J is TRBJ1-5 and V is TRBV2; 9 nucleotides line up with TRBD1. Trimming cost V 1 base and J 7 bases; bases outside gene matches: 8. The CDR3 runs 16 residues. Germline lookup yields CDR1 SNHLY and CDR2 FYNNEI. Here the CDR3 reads CASSEVGQGMGQPQHF. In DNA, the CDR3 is TGTGCCAGCAGTGAAGTGGGACAGGGAATGGGACAGCCCCAGCATTTT.

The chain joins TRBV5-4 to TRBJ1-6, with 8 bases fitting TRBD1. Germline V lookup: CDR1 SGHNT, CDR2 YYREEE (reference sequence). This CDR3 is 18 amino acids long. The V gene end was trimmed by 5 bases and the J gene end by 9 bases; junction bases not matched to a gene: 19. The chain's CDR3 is CASRPNARGTGFTSPLHF. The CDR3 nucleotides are TGTGCCAGCAGACCGAACGCCCGTGGGACAGGTTTTACTTCACCCCTCCACTTT.

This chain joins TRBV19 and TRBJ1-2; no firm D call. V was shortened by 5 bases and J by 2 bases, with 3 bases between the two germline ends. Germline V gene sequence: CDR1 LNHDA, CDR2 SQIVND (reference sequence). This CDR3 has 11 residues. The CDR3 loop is CASSLNYGYTF. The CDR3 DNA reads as TGTGCCAGTAGTCTAAACTATGGCTACACCTTC.

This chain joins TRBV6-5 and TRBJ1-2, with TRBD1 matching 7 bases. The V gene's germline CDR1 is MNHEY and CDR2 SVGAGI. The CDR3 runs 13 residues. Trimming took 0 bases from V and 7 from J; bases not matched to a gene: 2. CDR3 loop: CASSYSGQRGYTF. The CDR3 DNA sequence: TGTGCCAGCAGTTACTCGGGACAGCGTGGCTACACCTTC.

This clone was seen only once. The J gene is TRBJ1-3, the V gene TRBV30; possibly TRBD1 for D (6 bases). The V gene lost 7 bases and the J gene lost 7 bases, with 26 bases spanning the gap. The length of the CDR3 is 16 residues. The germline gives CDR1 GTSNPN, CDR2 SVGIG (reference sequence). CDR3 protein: CALRGGAPTQPNTIYF. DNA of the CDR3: TGTGCCTTAAGAGGGGGGGCGCCGACCCAGCCTAACACCATATATTTT.

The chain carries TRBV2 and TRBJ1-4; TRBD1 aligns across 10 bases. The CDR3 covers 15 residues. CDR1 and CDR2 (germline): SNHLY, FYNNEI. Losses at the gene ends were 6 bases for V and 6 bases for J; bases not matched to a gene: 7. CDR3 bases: TGTGCCAGCAGCGTTCTGGGGACAGGGGATGAAAAACTGTTTTTT. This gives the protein CASSVLGTGDEKLFF.

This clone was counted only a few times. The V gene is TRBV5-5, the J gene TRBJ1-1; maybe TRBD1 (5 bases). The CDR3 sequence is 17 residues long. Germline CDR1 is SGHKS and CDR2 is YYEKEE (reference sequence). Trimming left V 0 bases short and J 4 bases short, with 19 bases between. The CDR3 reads CASSLDNPLGGSTEAFF. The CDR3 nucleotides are TGTGCCAGCAGCTTGGACAACCCCCTGGGGGGTTCCACTGAAGCTTTCTTT.

In nucleotides, the CDR3 is TGCGCCAGCAGCCAATGGACAGGGGGGTACGAGCAGTACTTC. Protein sequence: CASSQWTGGYEQYF. This sequence joins TRBV4-1 and TRBJ2-7; 10 bases are shared with TRBD1. The CDR3 runs 14 residues. Losses at the gene ends were 2 bases for V and 4 bases for J; bases not matched to a gene: 2. Germline CDR1 is MGHRA and CDR2 is YSYEKL.

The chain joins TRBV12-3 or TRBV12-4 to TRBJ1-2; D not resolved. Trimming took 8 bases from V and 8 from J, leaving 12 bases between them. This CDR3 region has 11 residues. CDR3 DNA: TGTGCCAGCCTCCGCGCTGTAGGCTACACCTTC. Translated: CASLRAVGYTF.

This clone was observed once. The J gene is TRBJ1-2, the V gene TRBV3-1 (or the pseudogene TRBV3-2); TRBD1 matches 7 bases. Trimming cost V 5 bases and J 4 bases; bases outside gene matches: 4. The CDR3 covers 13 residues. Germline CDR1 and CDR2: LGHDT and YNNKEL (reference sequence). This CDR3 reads CASSVTGAYGYTF. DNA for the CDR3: TGTGCCAGCAGCGTAACAGGGGCCTATGGCTACACCTTC.

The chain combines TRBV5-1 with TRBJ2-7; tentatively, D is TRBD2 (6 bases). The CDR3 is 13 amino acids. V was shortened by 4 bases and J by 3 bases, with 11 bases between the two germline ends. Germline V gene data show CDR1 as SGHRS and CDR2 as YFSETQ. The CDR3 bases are TGCGCCAGCAGCATCCGGGAGAGCTACGAGCAGTACTTC. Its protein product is CASSIRESYEQYF.

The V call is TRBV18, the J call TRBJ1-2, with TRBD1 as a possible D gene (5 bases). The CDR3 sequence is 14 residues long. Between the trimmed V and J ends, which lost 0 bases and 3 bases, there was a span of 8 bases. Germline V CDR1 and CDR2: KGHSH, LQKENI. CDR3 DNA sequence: TGTGCCAGCTCACCACCCCAGGGTTACTATGGCTACACCTTC. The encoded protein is CASSPPQGYYGYTF.